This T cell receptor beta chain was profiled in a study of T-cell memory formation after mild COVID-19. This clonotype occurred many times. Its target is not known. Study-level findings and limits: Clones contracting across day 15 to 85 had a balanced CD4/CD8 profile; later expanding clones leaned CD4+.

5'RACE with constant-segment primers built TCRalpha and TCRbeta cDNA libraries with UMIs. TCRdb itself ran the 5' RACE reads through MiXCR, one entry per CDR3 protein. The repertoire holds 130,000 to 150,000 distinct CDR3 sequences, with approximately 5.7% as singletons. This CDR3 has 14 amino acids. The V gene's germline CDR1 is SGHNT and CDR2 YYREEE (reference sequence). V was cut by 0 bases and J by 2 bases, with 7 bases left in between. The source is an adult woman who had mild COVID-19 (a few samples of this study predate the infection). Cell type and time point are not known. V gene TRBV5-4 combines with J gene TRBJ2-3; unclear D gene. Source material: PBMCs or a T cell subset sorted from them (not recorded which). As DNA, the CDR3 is TGTGCCAGCAGCTTGGTGGCGGACACAGATACGCAGTATTTT. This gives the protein CASSLVADTDTQYF.